This T cell receptor beta chain was recorded in a study of T cell responses to AZD1222 COVID-19 vaccine. Study-wide results and limits: Among AZD1222 vaccinees, only 5 to 7 were seropositive at baseline. Increases in Spike-specific TCR breadth and depth were seen after two AZD1222 doses. Donors were chiefly white British, with a greater number of females, and clonal diversity was perhaps underestimated. Reportedly, close to half of spike-specific TCRs are directed against unmutated variant regions.

The CDR3 loop spans 15 amino acids. Germline V CDR1 and CDR2: LNHDA, SQIVND (reference sequence). V dropped 6 bases and J dropped 3 bases, with 15 bases sitting between them. TCRdb's copy holds only in-frame clones and misses some; the assay was immunoSEQ multiplex PCR. The sample lists some 110,000 clones, about four fifths seen once, with under 10% in the top ten. In this sample, this clone turned up once. The antigen is unknown. The genes are TRBV19 and TRBJ1-5, with D uncertain. The source material was peripheral blood, sampled on day 0 of AZD1222 vaccination. The TCR originated in an adult in good health. For the CDR3, the DNA is TGTGCCAGTAGCCCGGGGTACGGCACCAATCAGCCCCAGCATTTT. Translating it yields CASSPGYGTNQPQHF.